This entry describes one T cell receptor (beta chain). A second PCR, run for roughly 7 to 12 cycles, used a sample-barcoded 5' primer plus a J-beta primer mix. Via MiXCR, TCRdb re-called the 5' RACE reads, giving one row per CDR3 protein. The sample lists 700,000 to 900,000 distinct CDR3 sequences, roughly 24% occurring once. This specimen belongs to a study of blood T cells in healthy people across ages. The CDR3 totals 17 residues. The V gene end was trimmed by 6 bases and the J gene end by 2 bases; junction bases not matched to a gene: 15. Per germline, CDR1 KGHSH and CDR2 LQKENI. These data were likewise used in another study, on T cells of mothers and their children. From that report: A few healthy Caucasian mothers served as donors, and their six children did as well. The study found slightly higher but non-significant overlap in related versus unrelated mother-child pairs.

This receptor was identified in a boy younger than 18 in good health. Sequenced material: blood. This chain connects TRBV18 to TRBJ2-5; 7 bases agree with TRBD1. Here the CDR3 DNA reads TGTGCCAGCTCCCTTTTCCCGGGACAGCGACAGCAAGAGACCCAGTACTTC. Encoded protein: CASSLFPGQRQQETQYF.